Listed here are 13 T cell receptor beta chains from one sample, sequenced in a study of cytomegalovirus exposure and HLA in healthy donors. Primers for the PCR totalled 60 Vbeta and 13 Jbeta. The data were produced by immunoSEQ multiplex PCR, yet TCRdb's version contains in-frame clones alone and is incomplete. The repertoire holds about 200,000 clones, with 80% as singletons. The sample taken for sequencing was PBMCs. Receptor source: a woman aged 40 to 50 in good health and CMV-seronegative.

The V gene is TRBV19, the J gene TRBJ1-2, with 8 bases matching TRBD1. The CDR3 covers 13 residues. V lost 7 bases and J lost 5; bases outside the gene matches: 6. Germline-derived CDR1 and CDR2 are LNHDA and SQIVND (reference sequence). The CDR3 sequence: CASKPDRGYGYTF. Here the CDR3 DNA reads TGTGCCAGTAAACCCGACAGGGGTTATGGCTACACCTTC.

CDR3 loop: CASSLISGITGELFF. The CDR3 DNA follows: TGTGCCAGCAGCTTAATAAGCGGGATCACCGGGGAGCTGTTTTTT. V usage is TRBV7-2 and J usage is TRBJ2-2; TRBD2 matches 7 bases. The CDR3 length is 15 residues. J was trimmed by 4 bases and V by 2 bases; bases with no gene match: 4. Germline V CDR1 and CDR2: SGHTA, FQGNSA.

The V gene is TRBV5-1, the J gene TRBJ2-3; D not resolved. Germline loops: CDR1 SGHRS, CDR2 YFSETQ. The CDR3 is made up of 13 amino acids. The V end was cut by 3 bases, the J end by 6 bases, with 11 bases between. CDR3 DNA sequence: TGCGCCAGCAGCTCTCCCCCAAGCGATACGCAGTATTTT. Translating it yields CASSSPPSDTQYF.

CDR3 protein: CASSLQGNYGYTF. The CDR3 DNA follows: TGTGCCAGCAGTTTACAGGGAAACTATGGCTACACCTTC. J is TRBJ1-2 and V is TRBV5-4, with D possibly TRBD1 on 6 matching bases. CDR1 SGHNT and CDR2 YYREEE come from the germline V gene (reference sequence). Trimming cost V 5 bases and J 2 bases, with 10 bases left between them. The CDR3 sequence is 13 residues long.

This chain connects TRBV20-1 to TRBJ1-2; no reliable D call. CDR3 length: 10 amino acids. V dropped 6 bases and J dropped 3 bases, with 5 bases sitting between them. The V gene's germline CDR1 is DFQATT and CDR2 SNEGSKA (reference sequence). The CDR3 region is CSAPDYGYTF. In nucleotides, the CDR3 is TGCAGTGCCCCCGACTATGGCTACACCTTC.

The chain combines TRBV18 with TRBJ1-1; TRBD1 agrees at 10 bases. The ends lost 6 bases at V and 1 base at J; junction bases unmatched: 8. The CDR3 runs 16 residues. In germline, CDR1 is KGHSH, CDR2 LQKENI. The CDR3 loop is CASSQGQGEWNTEAFF. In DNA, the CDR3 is TGTGCCAGCTCGCAAGGACAGGGGGAATGGAACACTGAAGCTTTCTTT.

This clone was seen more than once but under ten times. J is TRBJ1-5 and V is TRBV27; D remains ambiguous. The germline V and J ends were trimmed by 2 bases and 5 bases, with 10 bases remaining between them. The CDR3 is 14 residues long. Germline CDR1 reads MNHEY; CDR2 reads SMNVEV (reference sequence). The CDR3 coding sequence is TGTGCCAGCAGTTTAGGGAGTCCCGATCAGCCCCAGCATTTT. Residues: CASSLGSPDQPQHF.

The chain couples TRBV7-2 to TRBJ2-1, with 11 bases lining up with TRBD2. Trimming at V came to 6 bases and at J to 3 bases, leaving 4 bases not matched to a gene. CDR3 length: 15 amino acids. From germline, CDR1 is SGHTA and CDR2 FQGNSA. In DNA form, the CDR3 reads TGTGCCAGCAGGGTGACTAGCGGGAACTACAATGAGCAGTTCTTC. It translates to CASRVTSGNYNEQFF. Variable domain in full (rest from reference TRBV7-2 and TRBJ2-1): GAGVSQSPSNKVTEKGKDVELRCDPISGHTALYWYRQSLGQGLEFLIYFQGNSAPDKSGLPSDRFSAERTGGSVSTLTIQRTQQEDSAVYLCASRVTSGNYNEQFFGPGTRLTVL.

CDR3 sequence (DNA): TGTGCCAGCAGCCCCCCCGGCCGGGTAGCGGGAGGGGGGGAGCTGTTTTTT. As protein: CASSPPGRVAGGGELFF. The chain links TRBV11-2 to TRBJ2-2; 11 bases are a match to TRBD2. The trim removed 5 bases at V and 8 bases at J, leaving 13 bases unmatched. The CDR3 totals 17 residues. Germline-derived CDR1 and CDR2 are SGHAT and FQNNGV. The whole variable domain, remainder taken from reference TRBV11-2 and TRBJ2-2, is EAGVAQSPRYKIIEKRQSVAFWCNPISGHATLYWYQQILGQGPKLLIQFQNNGVVDDSQLPKDRFSAERLKGVDSTLKIQPAKLEDSAVYLCASSPPGRVAGGGELFFGEGSRLTVL.

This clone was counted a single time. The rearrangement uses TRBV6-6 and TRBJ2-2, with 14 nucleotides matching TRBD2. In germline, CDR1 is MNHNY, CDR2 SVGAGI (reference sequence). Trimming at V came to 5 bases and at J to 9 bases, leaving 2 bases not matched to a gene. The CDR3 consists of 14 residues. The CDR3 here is CASSGTSGSRELFF. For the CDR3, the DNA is TGTGCCAGCAGTGGGACTAGCGGGAGTCGGGAGCTGTTTTTT.

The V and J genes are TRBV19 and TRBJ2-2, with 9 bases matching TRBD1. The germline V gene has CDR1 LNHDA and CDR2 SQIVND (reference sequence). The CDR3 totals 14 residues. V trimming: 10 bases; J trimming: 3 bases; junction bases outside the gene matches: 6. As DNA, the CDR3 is TGTGCCACACTTAGACAGGGGGACACCGGGGAGCTGTTTTTT. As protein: CATLRQGDTGELFF.

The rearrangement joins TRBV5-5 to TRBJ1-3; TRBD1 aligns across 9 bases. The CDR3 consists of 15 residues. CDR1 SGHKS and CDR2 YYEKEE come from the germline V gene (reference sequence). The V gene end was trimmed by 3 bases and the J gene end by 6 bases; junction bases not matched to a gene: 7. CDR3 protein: CASSWGQGDANTIYF. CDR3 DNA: TGTGCCAGCAGCTGGGGACAGGGTGATGCAAACACCATATATTTT.

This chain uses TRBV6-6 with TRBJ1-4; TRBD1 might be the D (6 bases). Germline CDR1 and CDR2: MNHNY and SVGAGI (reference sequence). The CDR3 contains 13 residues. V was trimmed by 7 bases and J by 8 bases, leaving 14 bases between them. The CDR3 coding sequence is TGTGCCAGCATGGGAATCCAGGGGGAAAAACTGTTTTTT. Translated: CASMGIQGEKLFF.